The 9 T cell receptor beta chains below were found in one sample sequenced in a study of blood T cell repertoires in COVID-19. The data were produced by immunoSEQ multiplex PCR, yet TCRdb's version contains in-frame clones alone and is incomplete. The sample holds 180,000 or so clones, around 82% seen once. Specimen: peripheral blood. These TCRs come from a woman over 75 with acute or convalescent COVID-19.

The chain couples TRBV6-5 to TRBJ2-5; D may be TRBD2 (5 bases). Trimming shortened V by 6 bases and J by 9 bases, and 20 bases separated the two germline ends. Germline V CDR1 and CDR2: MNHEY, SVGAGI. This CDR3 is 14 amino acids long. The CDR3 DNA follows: TGTGCCAGCAGGGAGGCCGGCGGTGGCGGAGCCCAGTACTTC. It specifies CASREAGGGGAQYF.

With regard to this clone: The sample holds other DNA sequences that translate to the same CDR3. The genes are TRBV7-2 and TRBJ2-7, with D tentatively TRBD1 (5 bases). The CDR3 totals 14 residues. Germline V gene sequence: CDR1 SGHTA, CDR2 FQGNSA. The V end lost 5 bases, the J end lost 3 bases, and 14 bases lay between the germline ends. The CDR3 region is CASSQRTGRYEQYF. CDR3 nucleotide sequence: TGTGCCAGCAGCCAAAGAACAGGACGCTACGAGCAGTACTTC.

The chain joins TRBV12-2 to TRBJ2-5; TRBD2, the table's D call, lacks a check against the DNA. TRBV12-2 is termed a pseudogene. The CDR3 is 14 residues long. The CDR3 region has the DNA TGTGCAAGTCGCTCTTGGGGGGAGCAAGAGACCCAGTACTTC. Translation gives CASRSWGEQETQYF.

The CDR3 sequence is CAWGEGRGNTEAFF. The CDR3 nucleotides read TGTGCCTGGGGGGAGGGGAGAGGGAACACTGAAGCTTTCTTT. The V gene is TRBV30, the J gene TRBJ1-1; weak D call: TRBD1 (5 bases). Per germline, CDR1 GTSNPN and CDR2 SVGIG (reference sequence). The CDR3 spans 14 residues. Deletions cut 5 bases from V and 1 base from J, with 14 bases between.

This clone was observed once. The CDR3 reads CASRTGPLVGGYTF. Written as DNA, the CDR3 is TGTGCCAGTAGGACAGGACCCCTGGTCGGGGGCTACACCTTC. This chain links TRBV19 with TRBJ1-2, with a weak D call TRBD1 (6 bases). The CDR3 runs 14 residues. V lost 6 bases and J 8 bases, leaving 19 bases between the germline ends. From germline, CDR1 is LNHDA and CDR2 SQIVND (reference sequence).

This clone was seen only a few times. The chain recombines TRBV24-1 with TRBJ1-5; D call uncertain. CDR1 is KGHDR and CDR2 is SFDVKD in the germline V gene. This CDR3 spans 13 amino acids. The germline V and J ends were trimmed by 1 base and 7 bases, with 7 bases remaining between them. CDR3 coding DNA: TGTGCCACCAGTGATTTTGTCGGGCAGCCCCAGCATTTT. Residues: CATSDFVGQPQHF.

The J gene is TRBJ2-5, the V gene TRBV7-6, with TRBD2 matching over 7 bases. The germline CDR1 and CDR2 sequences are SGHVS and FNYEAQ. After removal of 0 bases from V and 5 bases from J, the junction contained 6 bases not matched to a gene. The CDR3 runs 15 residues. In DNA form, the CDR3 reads TGTGCCAGCAGCTTAGCTACGGGAGGCTGGGAGACCCAGTACTTC. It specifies CASSLATGGWETQYF.

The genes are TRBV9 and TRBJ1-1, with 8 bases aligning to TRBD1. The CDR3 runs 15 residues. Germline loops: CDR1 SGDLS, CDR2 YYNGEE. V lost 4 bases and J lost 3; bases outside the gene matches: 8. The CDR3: CASSPRTGMDTEAFF. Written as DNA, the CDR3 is TGTGCCAGCAGCCCTCGGACAGGGATGGACACTGAAGCTTTCTTT.

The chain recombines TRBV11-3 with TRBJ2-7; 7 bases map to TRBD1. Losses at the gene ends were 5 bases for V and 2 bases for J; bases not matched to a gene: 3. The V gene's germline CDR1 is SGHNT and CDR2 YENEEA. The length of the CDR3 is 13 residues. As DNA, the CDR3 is TGTGCCAGCAGCGCAGGGACAGCCTACGAGCAGTACTTC. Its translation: CASSAGTAYEQYF.